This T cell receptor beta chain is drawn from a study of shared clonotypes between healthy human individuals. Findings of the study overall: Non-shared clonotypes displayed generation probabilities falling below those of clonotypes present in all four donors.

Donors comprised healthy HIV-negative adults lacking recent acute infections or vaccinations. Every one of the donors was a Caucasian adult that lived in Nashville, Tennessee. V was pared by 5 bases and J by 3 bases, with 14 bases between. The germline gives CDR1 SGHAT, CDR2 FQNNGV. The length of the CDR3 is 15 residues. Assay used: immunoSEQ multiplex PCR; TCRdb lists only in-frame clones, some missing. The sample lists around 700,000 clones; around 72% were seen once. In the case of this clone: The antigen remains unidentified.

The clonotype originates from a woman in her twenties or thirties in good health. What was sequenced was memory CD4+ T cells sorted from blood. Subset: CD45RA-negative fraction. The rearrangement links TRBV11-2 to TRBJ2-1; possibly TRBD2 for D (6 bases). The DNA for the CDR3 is TGTGCCAGCAGCCGTCGGGAGATCAGCTACAATGAGCAGTTCTTC. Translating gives CASSRREISYNEQFF.